This T cell receptor (beta chain) came from a study of T cells after yellow fever vaccination. The sample holds many counts of this clonotype. What it binds is not known. Study-wide results and limits: Most clones from primary vaccination resurfaced after the booster (96% CD4, 75% to 90% CD8). Clonotypes found in both CD4 and CD8 compartments made up a small share. It was the secondary response that reached its peak faster, day 5 versus 15, but it was weaker.

In making TCR cDNA, 5'RACE template switching added a universal primer site and UMIs to it. TCRdb processed the 5' RACE reads anew with MiXCR; each CDR3 protein has one entry. The sample shows over 250,000 distinct CDR3 sequences, about 5.2% of them seen only once. This CDR3 region has 13 residues. The germline V gene has CDR1 SNHLY and CDR2 FYNNEI. With V trimmed by 6 bases and J by 3 bases, 4 bases remained unmatched. The chain is built from TRBV2 and TRBJ2-7; 8 bases align to TRBD1. This clonotype was obtained from a man younger than 35 who received the YFV17D yellow fever vaccine. Sequenced material: CD4+ T cells sorted from PBMCs, taken on the day of the yellow fever booster vaccination. Here the CDR3 reads CASSRQGIYEQYV. In DNA form, the CDR3 reads TGTGCCAGCAGCAGACAGGGGATCTACGAGCAGTACGTC.